This T cell receptor (beta chain) was observed in a study of CD8 T cells in ankylosing spondylitis. General study results and limits: Disease-linked clones were reportedly significantly enriched in matched ankylosing spondylitis synovial fluid. With a CD8+ phenotype, disease-linked clones were relatively rare in peripheral blood. Some of the motif variants had earlier been found in reactive arthritis patients' fluid and blood. Ankylosing spondylitis blood appeared to carry a characteristic TCR beta motif of 7 or 8 highly homologous variants.

Each TCR beta library was made by quantitative 5'-RACE that incorporated molecular barcodes. TCRdb re-called the 5' RACE reads with MiXCR, one entry per CDR3 protein. The top ten hold 0.51% of the sample, which has 750,000 to 850,000 distinct CDR3 sequences, about an eighth seen once. In its sample, this clonotype was seen many times. Its target is unknown. Germline V gene lookup returns CDR1 SQVTM and CDR2 ANQGSEA. The germline V and J ends were trimmed by 5 bases and 2 bases, with 9 bases remaining between them. This CDR3 is 12 amino acids long. V gene TRBV29-1 combines with J gene TRBJ1-2; D is uncertain. Sample: blood, either unsorted or a sorted T cell fraction (not recorded which). The source of this sequence is a male donor with ankylosing spondylitis. The CDR3, as DNA: TGCAGCGTTCGACCAGGAAACTATGGCTACACCTTC. Translation: CSVRPGNYGYTF.